This paragraph covers one TCR beta chain sequence. These data originate in a study of blood T cell repertoires in COVID-19. For the study at large: Material from acute and convalescent COVID-19 was sourced from the United States, Italy and Spain. The cDNA or gDNA used as material had been derived from T cells, B-cell-depleted T cells, or PBMCs.

The repertoire was sequenced with immunoSEQ multiplex PCR; TCRdb's copy has only in-frame clones and lacks some. This table has 70,000 to 80,000 clones, approximately 90% appearing once. This CDR3 is 18 amino acids long. Germline V lookup: CDR1 SEHNR, CDR2 FQNEAQ (reference sequence). Trimming took 5 bases from V and 4 from J, leaving 23 bases between them. The receptor comes from a human donor in a cohort sampled during active COVID-19. This chain connects TRBV7-9 to TRBJ2-2; D may be TRBD2 (8 bases). Sequencing input: peripheral blood. The CDR3: CASSPSRGGTDSTGELFF. CDR3 in DNA: TGTGCCAGCAGCCCATCTCGGGGGGGGACAGATTCCACCGGGGAGCTGTTTTTT.